A single sample gave rise to the 8 T cell receptor beta chains below, sequenced in a study of blood T cell repertoires in COVID-19. Data came from immunoSEQ multiplex PCR; TCRdb stores just in-frame clones and leaves some out. The sample includes 430,000 or so clones, approximately 90% of them seen just once. Sample: PBMCs or T cells enriched from blood (not recorded which). These receptors all come from a woman aged 40 to 50 who had recovered from COVID-19.

This clone was counted a single time. The rearrangement links TRBV30 to TRBJ1-2; D is undetermined. V was pared by 8 bases and J by 2 bases, with 18 bases between. This CDR3 is 14 amino acids long. CDR1 GTSNPN and CDR2 SVGIG come from the germline V gene (reference sequence). CDR3 in amino acids: CAQSDGSLNYGYTF. The CDR3 coding sequence is TGTGCCCAAAGCGACGGGAGTCTCAACTATGGCTACACCTTC.

This chain links TRBV7-2 with TRBJ1-2; 9 bases line up with TRBD1. V gave up 4 bases and J gave up 7 bases; unmatched junction bases: 7. Germline V lookup: CDR1 SGHTA, CDR2 FQGNSA. CDR3 length: 14 amino acids. The CDR3 DNA is TGTGCCAGCAGCTCCGGGACAGGGATCCGTGGCTACACCTTC. This translates into CASSSGTGIRGYTF.

This clone was counted between two and nine times. The CDR3 coding sequence is TGTGCCTGGAGTCAGGGGGAGACTATGAACACTGAAGCTTTCTTT. Translated: CAWSQGETMNTEAFF. The J gene is TRBJ1-1, the V gene TRBV30; 7 bases are a match to TRBD1. This CDR3 contains 15 residues. Germline loops: CDR1 GTSNPN, CDR2 SVGIG (reference sequence). J gave up 0 bases and V 2 bases, and 6 bases lay outside the gene matches.

CDR3: CASSPERGSYNEQFF. The CDR3 DNA reads as TGCGCCAGCAGCCCTGAGCGGGGCTCCTACAATGAGCAGTTCTTC. The J gene is TRBJ2-1, the V gene TRBV4-1; 7 bases align to TRBD2. This CDR3 contains 15 residues. The V and J ends lost 4 bases and 0 bases, in that order; junction bases with no gene match: 3. Looked up from germline, CDR1 is MGHRA and CDR2 is YSYEKL.

This chain connects TRBV14 to TRBJ2-7; 8 bases are a match to TRBD1. CDR1 SGHDN and CDR2 FVKESK come from the germline V gene. V lost 4 bases, J lost 5 bases, and 10 bases stayed unmatched. The CDR3 runs to 15 residues. In DNA, the CDR3 is TGTGCCAGCAGCCCCGGACAGGGTATAACCGACGAGCAGTACTTC. Protein sequence: CASSPGQGITDEQYF. Filled out from reference TRBV14 and TRBJ2-7, the complete variable domain reads EAGVTQFPSHSVIEKGQTVTLRCDPISGHDNLYWYRRVMGKEIKFLLHFVKESKQDESGMPNNRFLAERTGGTYSTLKVQPAELEDSGVYFCASSPGQGITDEQYFGPGTRLTVT.

The V call is TRBV6-2 or TRBV6-3, the J call TRBJ2-7; the match to TRBD2 covers 9 bases. Losses at the gene ends were 6 bases for V and 9 bases for J; bases not matched to a gene: 15. The length of the CDR3 is 15 residues. Germline lookup yields CDR1 MNHEY and CDR2 SVGEGT. CDR3 sequence reads: CASSQSPLIAGVQYF. The CDR3, as DNA: TGTGCCAGCAGCCAGTCCCCACTCATAGCGGGAGTGCAGTACTTC.

The genes are TRBV4-1 and TRBJ1-3, with a weak D call TRBD1 (6 bases). CDR3 size: 16 residues. V lost 0 bases and J 0 bases, leaving 9 bases between the germline ends. Germline CDR1 MGHRA, CDR2 YSYEKL. CDR3: CASSQEGQNSGNTIYF. The CDR3 bases are TGCGCCAGCAGCCAAGAAGGACAGAACTCTGGAAACACCATATATTTT.

This chain joins TRBV5-1 and TRBJ2-5; no definite D call. V shed 4 bases and J shed 2 bases, with 3 bases lying between them. CDR1 SGHRS and CDR2 YFSETQ come from the germline V gene. The CDR3 is 11 residues long. CDR3: CASSVQETQYF. As DNA, the CDR3 is TGCGCCAGCAGCGTACAAGAGACCCAGTACTTC.